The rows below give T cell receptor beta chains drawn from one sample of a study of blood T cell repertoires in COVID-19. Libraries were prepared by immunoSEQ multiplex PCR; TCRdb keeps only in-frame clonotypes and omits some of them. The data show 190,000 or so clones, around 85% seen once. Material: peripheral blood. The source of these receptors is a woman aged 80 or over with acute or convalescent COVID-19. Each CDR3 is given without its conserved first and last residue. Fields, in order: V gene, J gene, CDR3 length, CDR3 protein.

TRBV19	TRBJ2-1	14	ASSIRGTESYNEQF
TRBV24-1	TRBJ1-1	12	ARAGMDWDTEAF
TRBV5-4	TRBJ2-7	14	ASSLAGSARSYEQY
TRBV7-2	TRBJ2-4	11	ASSSDRDDIQY
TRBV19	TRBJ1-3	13	ASSIRTEHGNTIY
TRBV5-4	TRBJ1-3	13	ASSLDRGGWNTIY
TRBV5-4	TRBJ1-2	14	ASSLQLTGGAYGYT
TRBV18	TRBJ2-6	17	ASSPVGTRQGTGANVLT
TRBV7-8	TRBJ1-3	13	ASSHRVLTGNTIY
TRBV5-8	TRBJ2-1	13	ASWFGGTTTGEQF
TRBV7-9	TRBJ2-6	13	AVGGPSSGANVLT
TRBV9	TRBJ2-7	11	ASSTRDSYEQY
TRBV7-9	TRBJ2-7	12	ASSLRSGRLGQY
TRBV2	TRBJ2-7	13	ASSLESAVNYEQY
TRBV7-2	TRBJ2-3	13	ASSLAWMRADTQY
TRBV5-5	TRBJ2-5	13	ASSSGTGKGETQY
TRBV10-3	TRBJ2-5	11	ASRTNPQETQY
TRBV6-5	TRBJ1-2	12	ASSPDRLRYGYT
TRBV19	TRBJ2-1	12	ASSIVALSNEQF
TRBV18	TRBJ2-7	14	ASSPNLPGLTNEQY
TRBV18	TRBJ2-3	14	ASRHSGGEGTDTQY
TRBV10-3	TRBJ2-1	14	AISEPRLGAGDEQF
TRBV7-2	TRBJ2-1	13	ASSLGTSGGVEQF
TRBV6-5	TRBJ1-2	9	ASSGGSGYT
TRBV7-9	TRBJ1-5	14	ASDPGRTGEQQPQH
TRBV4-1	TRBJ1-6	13	ASSANQGSDSPLH